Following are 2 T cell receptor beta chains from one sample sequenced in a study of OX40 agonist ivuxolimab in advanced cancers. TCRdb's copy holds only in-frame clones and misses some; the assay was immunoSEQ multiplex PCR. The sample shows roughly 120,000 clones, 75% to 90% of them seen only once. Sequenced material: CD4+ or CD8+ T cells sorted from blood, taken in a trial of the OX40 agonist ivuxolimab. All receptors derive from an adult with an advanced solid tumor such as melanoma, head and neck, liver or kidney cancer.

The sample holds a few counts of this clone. This CDR3 is CASRSGHQYEQYF. For the CDR3, the DNA is TGTGCCAGCAGGTCGGGACACCAGTACGAGCAGTACTTC. The chain combines TRBV6-6 with TRBJ2-7; D may be TRBD1 (6 bases). Trimming pared 6 bases from V and 4 bases from J, leaving 13 bases between. Germline V lookup: CDR1 MNHNY, CDR2 SVGAGI (reference sequence). This CDR3 has 13 amino acids.

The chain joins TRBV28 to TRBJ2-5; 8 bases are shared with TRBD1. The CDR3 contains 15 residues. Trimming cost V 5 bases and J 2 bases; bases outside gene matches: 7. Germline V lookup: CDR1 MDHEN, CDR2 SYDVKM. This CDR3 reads CASSADRGPQETQYF. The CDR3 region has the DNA TGTGCCAGCAGTGCTGACAGGGGCCCTCAAGAGACCCAGTACTTC.